This passage covers 26 T cell receptor beta chains from one sample sequenced in a study of OX40 agonist ivuxolimab in advanced cancers. The protocol was immunoSEQ multiplex PCR, while the TCRdb copy is restricted to in-frame clones and leaves out a portion. This table has approximately 59,000 clones, just under 85% appearing once. The sample consisted of CD4+ or CD8+ T cells sorted from blood, taken in a trial of the OX40 agonist ivuxolimab. The receptors were gathered from an adult with an advanced solid tumor such as melanoma, head and neck, liver or kidney cancer.

The rearrangement links TRBV20-1 to TRBJ2-1, with a possible D match to TRBD2 (5 bases). The CDR3 consists of 11 residues. CDR1 DFQATT and CDR2 SNEGSKA come from the germline V gene (reference sequence). The CDR3 sequence: CGRLAGDEQFF. CDR3 DNA: TGCGGGCGGCTAGCTGGGGATGAGCAGTTCTTC.

The rearrangement uses TRBV2 and TRBJ2-5; TRBD2 matches at 9 bases. CDR3 size: 14 residues. Per the germline V gene, CDR1 is SNHLY and CDR2 is FYNNEI. Trimming cost V 5 bases and J 7 bases; bases outside gene matches: 8. The CDR3 region is CASSPIAGEGTQYF. CDR3 DNA: TGTGCCAGCAGTCCAATAGCGGGAGAAGGGACCCAGTACTTC.

The chain recombines TRBV7-9 with TRBJ1-2; D not resolved. The V gene's germline CDR1 is SEHNR and CDR2 FQNEAQ (reference sequence). CDR3 length equals 15 residues. Trimming shortened V by 3 bases and J by 0 bases, and 11 bases separated the two germline ends. CDR3 nucleotides: TGTGCCAGCAGCTTGGTATCAAATCCTAACTATGGCTACACCTTC. Amino acid sequence: CASSLVSNPNYGYTF.

The chain carries TRBV2 and TRBJ1-2; D perhaps matches TRBD1 (5 bases). The V gene lost 6 bases and the J gene lost 8 bases, with 16 bases spanning the gap. Germline CDR1 reads SNHLY; CDR2 reads FYNNEI. This CDR3 is built from 13 residues. The CDR3 DNA is TGTGCCAGCAGGTTTTCCAGGGAAGGCGGCTACACCTTC. Protein: CASRFSREGGYTF.

The chain combines TRBV5-4 with TRBJ2-3; no definite D call. The germline V gene has CDR1 SGHNT and CDR2 YYREEE (reference sequence). This CDR3 is built from 14 residues. With 4 bases removed from V and 3 bases from J, the gap between germline ends came to 12 bases. CDR3: CASSPVTGTDTQYF. The DNA for the CDR3 is TGTGCCAGCAGCCCTGTAACCGGGACAGATACGCAGTATTTT.

The chain links TRBV5-1 to TRBJ2-7; 7 positions agree with TRBD1. Germline V CDR1 and CDR2: SGHRS, YFSETQ. V shed 4 bases, J shed 3 bases, and the junction held 7 bases outside the gene matches. The CDR3 extends over 14 amino acids. Here the CDR3 reads CASSPGQNNYEQYF. The CDR3 DNA sequence: TGCGCCAGCAGCCCGGGACAGAACAACTACGAGCAGTACTTC.

In this sample, this clone turned up a few times. CDR3: CASKPQTGSGYEQYF. The CDR3, as DNA: TGTGCCAGTAAACCTCAGACAGGGTCGGGTTACGAGCAGTACTTC. The rearrangement joins TRBV19 to TRBJ2-7; TRBD1 agrees at 7 bases. This CDR3 contains 15 residues. J was trimmed by 4 bases and V by 7 bases; bases with no gene match: 13. CDR1 LNHDA and CDR2 SQIVND come from the germline V gene (reference sequence).

In its sample, this clone was seen once. The chain joins TRBV2 to TRBJ2-2; tentative D call: TRBD1 (5 bases). The CDR3 extends over 15 amino acids. Germline V lookup: CDR1 SNHLY, CDR2 FYNNEI. V was shortened by 6 bases and J by 0 bases, with 11 bases between the two germline ends. This chain's CDR3 is CASRKQAANTGELFF. The DNA of the CDR3 is TGTGCCAGCAGAAAACAGGCCGCGAACACCGGGGAGCTGTTTTTT.

The chain couples TRBV6-4 to TRBJ2-5; no clear D gene. The V gene's germline CDR1 is MRHNA and CDR2 SNTAGT. Trimming shortened V by 2 bases and J by 1 base, and 8 bases separated the two germline ends. The CDR3 is 14 residues long. CDR3 DNA sequence: TGTGCCAGCAGTGACCCGGAACCCCAAGAGACCCAGTACTTC. Protein sequence: CASSDPEPQETQYF.

This clone was detected a few times. V usage is TRBV7-2 and J usage is TRBJ1-6, with D possibly being TRBD1 (5 bases). Germline CDR1 reads SGHTA; CDR2 reads FQGNSA. Trimming removed 1 base at V and 7 bases at J, with 11 bases between. The CDR3 sequence is 15 residues long. Written as DNA, the CDR3 is TGTGCCAGCAGCTTAGGTCCCGGGGGGAATTCACCCCTCCACTTT. Amino acids: CASSLGPGGNSPLHF.

The chain couples TRBV7-2 to TRBJ2-1; D not resolved. The CDR3 has 15 amino acids. Looked up from germline, CDR1 is SGHTA and CDR2 is FQGNSA. The V and J ends lost 0 bases and 3 bases respectively, with 9 bases between them. CDR3 protein: CASSLALGFYNEQFF. The CDR3 DNA sequence: TGTGCCAGCAGCTTAGCGCTCGGGTTCTACAATGAGCAGTTCTTC.

This chain uses TRBV18 with TRBJ2-5; unclear D gene. This CDR3 has 15 amino acids. Trimming shortened V by 5 bases and J by 1 base, and 14 bases separated the two germline ends. Germline CDR1 and CDR2: KGHSH and LQKENI. This CDR3 reads CASSFKGPVQETQYF. The CDR3 DNA reads TGTGCCAGCTCATTCAAAGGGCCGGTCCAAGAGACCCAGTACTTC. Full variable domain (rest looked up from reference TRBV18 and TRBJ2-5): NAGVMQNPRHLVRRRGQEARLRCSPMKGHSHVYWYRQLPEEGLKFMVYLQKENIIDESGMPKERFSAEFPKEGPSILRIQQVVRGDSAAYFCASSFKGPVQETQYFGPGTRLLVL.

The chain carries TRBV7-9 and TRBJ2-7; 16 bases are a match to TRBD2. V lost 4 bases and J lost 11; bases outside the gene matches: 5. CDR1 is SEHNR, CDR2 FQNEAQ, per germline (reference sequence). CDR3 size: 14 residues. The CDR3 DNA follows: TGTGCCAGCAGCTCGGGACTAGCGGGAGGGAGGAAGTACTTC. Its translation is CASSSGLAGGRKYF.

The J gene is TRBJ2-3, the V gene TRBV7-8; D uncertain. V lost 3 bases and J lost 0, with 7 bases in between. In germline, CDR1 is SGHVS, CDR2 FQNEAQ. There are 14 residues in the CDR3. CDR3 coding DNA: TGTGCCAGCAGCTTGTCCACTAGCACAGATACGCAGTATTTT. It specifies CASSLSTSTDTQYF.

J is TRBJ2-3 and V is TRBV9; no reliable D call. Germline V gene sequence: CDR1 SGDLS, CDR2 YYNGEE. Trimming cost V 0 bases and J 5 bases, with 1 base left between them. This CDR3 spans 11 amino acids. CDR3 protein: CASSVGDTQYF. CDR3 DNA sequence: TGTGCCAGCAGCGTAGGAGATACGCAGTATTTT.

This chain connects TRBV18 to TRBJ1-6; 7 nucleotides line up with TRBD1. CDR1 and CDR2 (germline): KGHSH, LQKENI. This CDR3 comprises 15 residues. V shed 3 bases and J 8 bases; nucleotides not matched to a gene: 7. CDR3 sequence: CASSPSGQPDSPLHF. In DNA form, the CDR3 reads TGTGCCAGCTCACCCTCGGGACAGCCAGATTCACCCCTCCACTTT.

This clone was seen once. The rearrangement joins TRBV14 to TRBJ1-2; D gene uncertain. The ends were cut back, 0 bases at V and 8 bases at J, with 7 bases in the middle. Germline CDR1 reads SGHDN; CDR2 reads FVKESK. The CDR3 runs 12 residues. CDR3: CASSQDGIGYTF. CDR3 DNA: TGTGCCAGCAGCCAAGACGGTATAGGCTACACCTTC.

The chain links TRBV5-6 to TRBJ2-2; no clear D gene. V was shortened by 2 bases and J by 7 bases, with 9 bases between the two germline ends. The germline gives CDR1 SGHDT, CDR2 YYEEEE. The CDR3 extends over 13 amino acids. The CDR3 spells CASSFSPGGELFF. The CDR3 DNA is TGTGCCAGCAGCTTCTCCCCTGGCGGGGAGCTGTTTTTT.

The V gene is TRBV5-8, the J gene TRBJ1-5, with TRBD1 identical over 8 bases. V dropped 6 bases and J dropped 5; count of bases not matched to a gene: 7. The CDR3 consists of 14 residues. Germline-derived CDR1 and CDR2 are SGHTS and YDEGEE. The CDR3 sequence is CASNIQGVDQPQHF. In DNA form, the CDR3 reads TGTGCCAGCAACATACAGGGGGTAGATCAGCCCCAGCATTTT.

This rearrangement joins TRBV27 to TRBJ1-5; D gene uncertain. The V gene lost 5 bases and the J gene lost 4 bases, with 24 bases spanning the gap. This CDR3 contains 18 residues. CDR1 and CDR2 from the germline V gene are MNHEY and SMNVEV (reference sequence). The CDR3 loop is CASSIPGGLPWGNQPQHF. DNA of the CDR3: TGTGCCAGCAGTATACCCGGCGGCCTCCCTTGGGGAAATCAGCCCCAGCATTTT.

This clone came up once. The genes are TRBV5-1 and TRBJ2-3; TRBD2 matches 8 bases. J was trimmed by 2 bases and V by 5 bases; bases with no gene match: 4. The germline CDR1 and CDR2 sequences are SGHRS and YFSETQ. This CDR3 spans 14 amino acids. The CDR3 DNA is TGCGCCAGCAGAGAAGGACTAGCCACAGATACGCAGTATTTT. This translates into CASREGLATDTQYF.

This clone was seen more than once but under ten times. This sequence joins TRBV2 and TRBJ2-3; D possibly corresponds to TRBD2 (6 bases). CDR1 is SNHLY, CDR2 FYNNEI, per germline. Trimming pared 8 bases from V and 5 bases from J, leaving 14 bases between. The CDR3 runs to 13 residues. CDR3 sequence: CASVGGLGDTQYF. The CDR3 DNA follows: TGTGCCAGCGTCGGGGGTTTGGGAGATACGCAGTATTTT.

V gene TRBV11-3 combines with J gene TRBJ1-1, with a weak D call TRBD1 (5 bases). The CDR3 has 12 residues. Between the trimmed V and J ends, which lost 5 bases and 4 bases, there was a span of 8 bases. The V gene's germline CDR1 is SGHNT and CDR2 YENEEA. The CDR3 nucleotides are TGTGCCAGCAGCCTGGGGGTCACTGAAGCTTTCTTT. Residues: CASSLGVTEAFF.

The chain is built from TRBV5-1 and TRBJ2-1, with D tentatively TRBD2 (6 bases). V was clipped by 4 bases and J by 3 bases, with 11 bases between them. Germline CDR1 reads SGHRS; CDR2 reads YFSETQ. The CDR3 runs to 14 residues. CDR3 residues: CASSVSGYYNEQFF. Here the CDR3 DNA reads TGCGCCAGCAGCGTCAGCGGGTACTACAATGAGCAGTTCTTC.

V and J are TRBV30 and TRBJ2-1; D may be TRBD2 (6 bases). V dropped 4 bases and J dropped 4 bases, with 14 bases sitting between them. The CDR3 consists of 14 residues. CDR1 and CDR2 from the germline V gene are GTSNPN and SVGIG (reference sequence). The DNA of the CDR3 is TGTGCCTGGACCGACGGCGGGACGTACAATGAGCAGTTCTTC. This gives the protein CAWTDGGTYNEQFF.

This clone was counted a single time. The chain combines TRBV5-1 with TRBJ1-1; no definite D call. Deletions cut 0 bases from V and 8 bases from J, with 11 bases between. Germline V gene lookup returns CDR1 SGHRS and CDR2 YFSETQ. The CDR3 is 13 residues long. CDR3 protein: CASSLVPTSEAFF. Written as DNA, the CDR3 is TGCGCCAGCAGCTTGGTCCCTACCTCCGAAGCTTTCTTT.